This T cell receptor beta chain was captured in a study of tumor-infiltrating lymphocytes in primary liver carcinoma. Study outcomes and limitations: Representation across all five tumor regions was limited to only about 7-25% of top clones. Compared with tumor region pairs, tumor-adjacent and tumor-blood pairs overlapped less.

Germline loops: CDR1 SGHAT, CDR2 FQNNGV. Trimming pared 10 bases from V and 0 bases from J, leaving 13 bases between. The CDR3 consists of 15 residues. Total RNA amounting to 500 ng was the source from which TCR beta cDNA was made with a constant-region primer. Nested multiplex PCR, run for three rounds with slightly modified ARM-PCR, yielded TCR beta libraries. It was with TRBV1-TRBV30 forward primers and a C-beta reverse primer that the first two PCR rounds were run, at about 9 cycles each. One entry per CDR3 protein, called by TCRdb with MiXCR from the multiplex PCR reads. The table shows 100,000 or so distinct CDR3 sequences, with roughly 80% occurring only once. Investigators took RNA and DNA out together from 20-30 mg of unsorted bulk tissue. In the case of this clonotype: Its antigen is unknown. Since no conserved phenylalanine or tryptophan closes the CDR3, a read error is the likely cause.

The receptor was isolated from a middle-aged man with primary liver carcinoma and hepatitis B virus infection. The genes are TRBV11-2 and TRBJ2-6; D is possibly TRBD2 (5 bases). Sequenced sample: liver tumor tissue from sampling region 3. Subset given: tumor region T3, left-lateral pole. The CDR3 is CAIQRSRSGANVLTV. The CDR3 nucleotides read TGTGCCATCCAGCGGTCGCGCTCTGGGGCCAACGTCCTGACTGTC.